This is a list of T cell receptor beta chains from one sample in a study of blood T cell repertoires in COVID-19. Here immunoSEQ multiplex PCR was the method, and the copy in TCRdb shows in-frame clones only, minus some. This table has roughly 150,000 clones, roughly 83% appearing once. The sample taken for sequencing was peripheral blood. The receptors were sampled from an elderly woman with active or convalescent COVID-19. The CDR3 runs from the conserved cysteine through the conserved F or W.

V: TRBV5-6; CDR3: CASSPRDILSSGNTIYF
V: TRBV2; CDR3: CATSRTGQGNTEAFF
V: TRBV20-1; CDR3: CSVPSGRGYTF
V: TRBV9; CDR3: CASSVGMGTGNHEQYF
V: TRBV3-1/TRBV3-2; CDR3: CASSHPTGVFYGYTF
V: TRBV10-3; CDR3: CAIGLGGMSNEQFF
V: TRBV2; CDR3: CASSPPRQGFNYGYTF
V: TRBV6-5; CDR3: CASSWTGGEAFF
V: TRBV7-2; CDR3: CASSSSGQGVYGYTF
V: TRBV27; CDR3: CATSGHSTDTQYF